There are many counts of the clone carrying this T cell receptor (beta chain). Its specificity is unknown. Coverage ceases 3 residues before the CDR3 finishes, and the germline J gene fills in the end. The V end was cut by 6 bases, the J end by 2 bases, with 11 bases between. The CDR3 sequence is 13 residues long. Per germline, CDR1 SEHNR and CDR2 FQNEAQ (reference sequence). The data originate from a study of T cell clonality in common variable immunodeficiency. Points from the study as a whole: Compared with controls, CVID subjects had fewer shared TCRbeta clones. Compared with healthy controls, CVID subjects showed increased TCRbeta clonality, mostly in about a third.

Most patients and controls had Caucasian heritage. Sequencing used immunoSEQ multiplex PCR; TCRdb keeps in-frame clones, though not all of them. The sample includes around 57,000 clones, none of them occurring once. This TCR was sampled from a person aged 18-70 years in good health. Material for sequencing was peripheral blood mononuclear cells. This chain uses TRBV7-9 with TRBJ2-7; D possibly corresponds to TRBD1 (5 bases). CDR3 bases read: TGTGCCAGCAGGCGGACACCAGCCTACGAG. Amino acid sequence: CASRRTPAYE. The full-length CDR3 reads as CASRRTPAYEQYF.